A single sample is the source of the 17 T cell receptor beta chains below, sequenced in a study of blood T cell repertoires in COVID-19. The repertoire was sequenced with immunoSEQ multiplex PCR; TCRdb's copy has only in-frame clones and lacks some. In the table there are about 85,000 clones, more than 85% of which are singletons. The sample comprised peripheral blood. The source is a human donor with active COVID-19. The donor label of this sample is uncertain.

This clone was recorded once. The chain couples TRBV5-4 to TRBJ1-6, with 8 bases that match TRBD1. The CDR3 runs 15 residues. V was clipped by 6 bases and J by 4 bases; unmatched bases: 6. CDR1 and CDR2 (germline): SGHNT, YYREEE (reference sequence). In nucleotides, the CDR3 is TGTGCCAGCAAAAAAACAGGGGGATATAATTCACCCCTCCACTTT. Its protein product is CASKKTGGYNSPLHF.

V is TRBV18 and J is TRBJ1-1; the match to TRBD1 covers 7 bases. The CDR3 contains 17 residues. The germline gives CDR1 KGHSH, CDR2 LQKENI. Trimming took 2 bases from V and 2 from J; bases not matched to a gene: 11. The CDR3 DNA sequence: TGTGCCAGCTCACCAAACAAAGGGACAGACCTTAACACTGAAGCTTTCTTT. This encodes CASSPNKGTDLNTEAFF.

The gene calls are TRBV25-1 and TRBJ2-1; 11 bases match TRBD2. CDR3 size: 15 residues. Germline CDR1 reads MGHDK; CDR2 reads SYGVNS. Unmatched junction bases numbered 2, after V lost 4 bases and J lost 3 bases. DNA for the CDR3: TGTGCCAGCAGTGTAGCGGGGGGGCTCTACAATGAGCAGTTCTTC. Protein product: CASSVAGGLYNEQFF.

The V call is TRBV7-9, the J call TRBJ2-3, with D uncertain. The germline gives CDR1 SEHNR, CDR2 FQNEAQ (reference sequence). CDR3 size: 13 residues. Trimming left V 4 bases short and J 6 bases short, with 11 bases between. The CDR3 bases are TGTGCCAGCAGCTCCTCCCTCGTGGATACGCAGTATTTT. Translated, it gives CASSSSLVDTQYF.

The J gene is TRBJ1-6, the V gene TRBV18; no reliable D call. The CDR3 extends over 17 amino acids. V shed 1 base and J shed 0 bases, with 10 bases lying between them. Germline V gives CDR1 KGHSH, CDR2 LQKENI. The CDR3: CASSPRAKSSYNSPLHF. CDR3 DNA: TGTGCCAGCTCACCACGGGCGAAGAGCTCCTATAATTCACCCCTCCACTTT.

The chain is built from TRBV18 and TRBJ2-1, with 9 bases that match TRBD2. Germline V CDR1 and CDR2: KGHSH, LQKENI. J lost 4 bases, V lost 4 bases, and 5 bases had no gene match. This CDR3 comprises 15 residues. In DNA, the CDR3 is TGTGCCAGCTCACGGTCTAGCGGGGAATACAATGAGCAGTTCTTC. This sequence encodes CASSRSSGEYNEQFF.

The chain recombines TRBV9 with TRBJ1-2; D is ambiguous. CDR1 SGDLS and CDR2 YYNGEE come from the germline V gene. The CDR3 has 13 residues. V dropped 2 bases and J dropped 4 bases, with 9 bases sitting between them. The CDR3 loop reads CASSVGGPYGYTF. The CDR3 region has the DNA TGTGCCAGCAGCGTCGGAGGGCCCTATGGCTACACCTTC.

This chain links TRBV28 with TRBJ2-7, with D hard to call. Between the trimmed V and J ends, which lost 3 bases and 6 bases, there was a span of 12 bases. The CDR3 runs 13 residues. Germline assignment: CDR1 MDHEN and CDR2 SYDVKM. The CDR3 DNA reads as TGTGCCAGCAGTTTCCTCCAGGTCCGCGAGCAGTACTTC. Translation gives CASSFLQVREQYF.

This sequence joins TRBV6-2 or TRBV6-3 and TRBJ2-2, with 11 bases lining up with TRBD2. Germline V lookup: CDR1 MNHEY, CDR2 SVGEGT. V gave up 4 bases and J gave up 4 bases; unmatched junction bases: 2. This CDR3 contains 15 residues. The CDR3 DNA sequence: TGTGCCAGCAGTTTGACTAGCGGGGTCACCGGGGAGCTGTTTTTT. Its protein is CASSLTSGVTGELFF.

The rearrangement joins TRBV6-4 to TRBJ2-2; 7 nucleotides align to TRBD1. CDR1 is MRHNA and CDR2 is SNTAGT in the germline V gene. The CDR3 loop spans 15 amino acids. V lost 3 bases and J lost 7; bases outside the gene matches: 8. The CDR3 protein is CASSESRGLNGELFF. The CDR3 bases are TGTGCCAGCAGTGAAAGTAGGGGGCTGAACGGGGAGCTGTTTTTT.

The V and J genes are TRBV28 and TRBJ1-2; D not certain. The germline CDR1 and CDR2 sequences are MDHEN and SYDVKM. The CDR3 is made up of 12 amino acids. V shed 8 bases and J shed 0 bases, with 7 bases lying between them. CDR3 sequence: CASGSSNYGYTF. CDR3 DNA sequence: TGTGCCAGCGGGAGCTCTAACTATGGCTACACCTTC.

The chain carries TRBV4-1 and TRBJ2-3; D is uncertain. This CDR3 region has 15 residues. Trimming removed 4 bases from V and 4 bases from J, with 15 bases in between. Per germline, CDR1 MGHRA and CDR2 YSYEKL. The CDR3 DNA reads TGCGCCAGCAGCCCAAACCTCGGGTTTCCAGATACGCAGTATTTT. Its translation is CASSPNLGFPDTQYF.

The chain uses TRBV6-6 and TRBJ1-5; the match to TRBD1 covers 9 bases. CDR3 length: 17 amino acids. Germline-derived CDR1 and CDR2 are MNHNY and SVGAGI (reference sequence). Germline trimming cut 7 bases from V and 0 bases from J; bases unmatched to any gene: 10. The CDR3 region has the DNA TGTGCCAGCACTCGCTGGGACAGGGTTTATAGCAATCAGCCCCAGCATTTT. This sequence encodes CASTRWDRVYSNQPQHF.

This clone showed up just a few times. This chain uses TRBV7-2 with TRBJ2-5, with 10 bases matching TRBD1. CDR3 size: 15 residues. Germline V gives CDR1 SGHTA, CDR2 FQGNSA. The V segment lost 7 bases and the J segment 4 bases; nucleotides outside the gene matches: 9. The CDR3 coding sequence is TGTGCCAGCACTTGGGCCGGGACAGGGGTAGAGACCCAGTACTTC. Residues: CASTWAGTGVETQYF. Based on the CDR3 plus reference TRBV7-2 and TRBJ2-5, the full variable domain is GAGVSQSPSNKVTEKGKDVELRCDPISGHTALYWYRQSLGQGLEFLIYFQGNSAPDKSGLPSDRFSAERTGGSVSTLTIQRTQQEDSAVYLCASTWAGTGVETQYFGPGTRLLVL.

This chain joins TRBV7-9 and TRBJ2-1; 8 nucleotides agree with TRBD2. Germline V gives CDR1 SEHNR, CDR2 FQNEAQ (reference sequence). Losses at the gene ends were 5 bases for V and 2 bases for J; bases not matched to a gene: 5. The CDR3 has 15 residues. The CDR3 protein is CASSPSGGTYNEQFF. CDR3 sequence (DNA): TGTGCCAGCAGCCCATCGGGGGGGACCTACAATGAGCAGTTCTTC.

The gene calls are TRBV4-1 and TRBJ2-1; 8 bases are a match to TRBD1. V lost 1 base, J lost 5 bases, and 10 bases stayed unmatched. Germline V gives CDR1 MGHRA, CDR2 YSYEKL. The CDR3 extends over 17 amino acids. CDR3 sequence (DNA): TGCGCCAGCAGCCAAGGACAGGGGAATAGGAATCACAATGAGCAGTTCTTC. Its translation: CASSQGQGNRNHNEQFF.

V usage is TRBV12-5 and J usage is TRBJ2-1; TRBD1 is a possible D gene (6 bases). This CDR3 has 12 amino acids. CDR1 LGHNT and CDR2 FRNRAP come from the germline V gene. The V and J ends lost 6 bases and 10 bases respectively, with 13 bases between them. CDR3 amino acids: CASGPDSWEQFF. The CDR3 DNA reads TGTGCTAGTGGCCCGGACAGCTGGGAGCAGTTCTTC.